These T cell receptor beta chains were read from a single sample in a study of T cell responses to AZD1222 COVID-19 vaccine. The data were produced by immunoSEQ multiplex PCR, yet TCRdb's version contains in-frame clones alone and is incomplete. The table lists approximately 150,000 clones, 91% of them singletons. This material consisted of peripheral blood, taken 28 days after the second AZD1222 dose. The origin of the receptors is an adult who received the AZD1222 COVID-19 vaccine. Both conserved end residues are part of each CDR3. D genes are given only for firm matches.

V: TRBV10-3
J: TRBJ2-7
D: TRBD1
DNA: TGTGCCATCAGTGAGTCCGGGACAGGGGCCAAAGGAAAGTACTTC
CDR3: CAISESGTGAKGKYF

V: TRBV5-6
J: TRBJ2-2
D: TRBD1
DNA: TGTGCCAGCAGCTCCGGGGACAGGGGGCTGGCCGGGGAGCTGTTTTTT
CDR3: CASSSGDRGLAGELFF

V: TRBV19
J: TRBJ2-1
D: TRBD2
DNA: TGTGCCAGTAGTATAATAGGTGGGCGGGAGCACAATGAGCAGTTCTTC
CDR3: CASSIIGGREHNEQFF

V: TRBV27
J: TRBJ2-5
D: TRBD2
DNA: TGTGCCAGCAGTCCGGGGAGAAGCGGGGGGCCCCAAGAGACCCAGTACTTC
CDR3: CASSPGRSGGPQETQYF

V: TRBV10-3
J: TRBJ1-2
D: -
DNA: TGTGCCATCAGTGAGTATGGGACCGGTGGCTACACCTTC
CDR3: CAISEYGTGGYTF

V: TRBV18
J: TRBJ1-5
D: -
DNA: TGTGCCACCTCTGGGGGGAACAGTCAGCCCCAGCATTTT
CDR3: CATSGGNSQPQHF

V: TRBV5-1
J: TRBJ1-1
D: TRBD1
DNA: TGCGCCAGCAGCCTATGGACAGGGAGCACTGAAGCTTTCTTT
CDR3: CASSLWTGSTEAFF

V: TRBV15
J: TRBJ1-6
D: -
DNA: TGTGCCACCAGCAGAGTCCGGGGCCTTAGCTATAATTCACCCCTCCACTTT
CDR3: CATSRVRGLSYNSPLHF

V: TRBV30
J: TRBJ1-1
D: TRBD1
DNA: TGTGCCGGACAGGGTTTTGAGAACACTGAAGCTTTCTTT
CDR3: CAGQGFENTEAFF

V: TRBV5-5
J: TRBJ1-6
D: -
DNA: TGTGCCAGCAGCTTGCCGGGGGGCCTGGATAATTCACCCCTCCACTTT
CDR3: CASSLPGGLDNSPLHF